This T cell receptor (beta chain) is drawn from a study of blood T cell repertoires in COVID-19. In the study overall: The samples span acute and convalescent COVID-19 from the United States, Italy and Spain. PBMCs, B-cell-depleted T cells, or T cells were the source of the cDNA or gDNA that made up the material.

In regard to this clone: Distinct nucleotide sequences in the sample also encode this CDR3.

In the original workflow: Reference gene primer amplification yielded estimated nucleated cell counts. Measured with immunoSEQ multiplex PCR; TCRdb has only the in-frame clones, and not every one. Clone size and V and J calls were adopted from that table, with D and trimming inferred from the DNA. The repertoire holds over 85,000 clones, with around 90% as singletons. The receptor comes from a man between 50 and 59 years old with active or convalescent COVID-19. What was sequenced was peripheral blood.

DNA of the CDR3: TGTGCCAGCAGTTTTCGTGAAAAACTGTTTTTT. Protein: CASSFREKLFF. This chain connects TRBV28 to TRBJ1-4; D not resolved. The CDR3 has 11 residues. Trimming took off 3 bases at V and 7 bases at J, with 3 bases between the two ends. The germline CDR1 and CDR2 sequences are MDHEN and SYDVKM.